This T cell receptor beta chain was identified in a study of shared clonotypes between healthy human individuals. Study-wide findings and caveats: With a few donors compared, about 5% of naive CD4 clonotypes were shared. A generally larger estimated richness was seen in naive subsets than in memory subsets. Relative to their counterparts shared across all four donors, non-shared clonotypes exhibited diminished generation probabilities.

As for this clone: The antigen remains undetermined.

V was pared by 6 bases and J by 2 bases, with 12 bases between. The CDR3 has 14 residues. Deep level was the assay's run setting. TCRdb's table, derived via immunoSEQ multiplex PCR, lists solely in-frame clones and lacks some. The sample contains about a million clones, around 77% of which appear only once. Sequenced: memory CD4+ T cells from PBMCs. Subset given: CD45RA-negative fraction. This receptor was identified in a man aged 18 to 30 in good health. Some clones in this sample may be carry-over from other donors' samples. The rearrangement links TRBV23-1 to TRBJ2-3; D not certain. TRBV23-1 qualifies as an ORF whose function is uncertain. CDR3 nucleotides: TGCGCCAGCAGCCCTGGGCTTCCCACAGATACGCAGTATTTT. Its translation: CASSPGLPTDTQYF.